This T cell receptor (beta chain) was profiled in a study of blood T cell repertoires in COVID-19. Study-level information: Samples of COVID-19 (acute and convalescent) were obtained from the United States, Italy and Spain. PBMCs, B-cell-depleted T cells, or T cells provided the cDNA or gDNA that made up the material.

Recruited during active infection, patients (from Seattle) were subsequently followed longitudinally. Authors' processing steps: Amplifying reference gene primers gave estimates of nucleated cell counts. The protocol was immunoSEQ multiplex PCR, while the TCRdb copy is restricted to in-frame clones and leaves out a portion. D and trimming come from the DNA, and the V and J calls and clone size come from that table. This sample has fewer than 250,000 clones, with about 82% found just once. V trimming: 3 bases; J trimming: 6 bases; junction bases outside the gene matches: 14. CDR3 length equals 17 residues. CDR1 and CDR2 (germline): LGHDT, YNNKEL (reference sequence).

This sequence joins TRBV3-1 (or the pseudogene TRBV3-2) and TRBJ1-3, with 7 bases aligning to TRBD1. Sequencing input: peripheral blood. The sequence was obtained from a man aged 55 to 70 with COVID-19, enrolled during active disease. The CDR3 region has the DNA TGTGCCAGCAGCCAGGTCCGGACAGGTACCTTCCCAAACACCATATATTTT. Amino acids: CASSQVRTGTFPNTIYF.